This T cell receptor (beta chain) was recorded in a study of cytomegalovirus exposure and HLA in healthy donors. PCR used 60 Vbeta primers and 13 Jbeta primers. In the original analysis: Later reanalysis found roughly 80 million unique TCR beta chains, around 10 million of them shared. Repertoires were generated with immunoSEQ multiplex PCR, while TCRdb's copy carries only in-frame clones and drops some. That table is the source of V, J and clone size, and D and trimming were worked out from the DNA. This table has roughly 140,000 clones, roughly 83% appearing once. This CDR3 contains 15 residues. From germline, CDR1 is KGHSH and CDR2 LQKENI. After removal of 3 bases from V and 6 bases from J, the junction contained 8 bases not matched to a gene.

V is TRBV18 and J is TRBJ1-2; 9 positions match TRBD1. This TCR derives from a man aged 35 to 55 in good health and CMV-seropositive. The sequencing sample was made of PBMCs. The CDR3 loop reads CASSPRTGDYDGYTF. The DNA for the CDR3 is TGTGCCAGCTCACCGCGGACAGGGGATTATGATGGCTACACCTTC.